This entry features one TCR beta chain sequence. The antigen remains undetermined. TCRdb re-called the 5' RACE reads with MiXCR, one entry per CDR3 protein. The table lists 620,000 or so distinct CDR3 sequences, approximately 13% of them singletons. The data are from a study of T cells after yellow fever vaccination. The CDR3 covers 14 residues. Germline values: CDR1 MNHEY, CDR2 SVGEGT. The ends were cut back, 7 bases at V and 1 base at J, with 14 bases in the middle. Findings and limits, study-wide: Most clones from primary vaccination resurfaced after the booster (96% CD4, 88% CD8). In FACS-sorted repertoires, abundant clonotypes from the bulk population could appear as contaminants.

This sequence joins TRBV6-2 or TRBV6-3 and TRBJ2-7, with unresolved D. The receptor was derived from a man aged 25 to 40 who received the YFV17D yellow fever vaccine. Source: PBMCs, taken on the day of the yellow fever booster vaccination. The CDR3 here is CASKVGVISYEQYF. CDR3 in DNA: TGTGCCAGCAAAGTGGGTGTCATTTCCTACGAGCAGTACTTC.